This TCR beta chain is drawn from a study of regulatory T cells in long-lasting Graves disease. CDR3-region Arm-PCR and iRepertoire HTBI primers produced the TCR beta libraries. Each CDR3 protein gets one entry after TCRdb re-called the multiplex PCR reads with MiXCR. The sample contains some 250,000 distinct CDR3 sequences, about a sixth of which appear only once. Regarding time point: newly diagnosed GD, antithyroid drugs for less than 3 months. RNA from PBMCs was the source of the TCR library. The receptor's source is a female donor with Graves disease. This material consisted of peripheral blood mononuclear cells (PBMCs), taken at new diagnosis, from a patient treated with antithyroid drugs.

The CDR3 loop reads CASRGTSGRPDTGELFF. Written as DNA, the CDR3 is TGTGCCAGCAGGGGGACTAGCGGGAGACCGGACACCGGGGAGCTGTTTTTT. The chain has TRBV6-1 and TRBJ2-2, with 14 bases identical to TRBD2. This CDR3 has 17 amino acids. V gave up 6 bases and J gave up 3 bases; unmatched junction bases: 6. Germline CDR1 reads MNHNS; CDR2 reads SASEGT.